This T cell receptor (beta chain) was captured by sequencing in a study of blood T cell repertoires in COVID-19. Study information: Sample material is recorded as cDNA or gDNA derived from T cells, B-cell-depleted T cells, or PBMCs.

The authors' processing: Scientists estimated how many nucleated cells there were by amplifying reference gene primers. The repertoire was sequenced with immunoSEQ multiplex PCR; TCRdb's copy has only in-frame clones and lacks some. That table is the source of V, J and clone size, and D and trimming were worked out from the DNA. The sample yields over 200,000 clones, about four fifths seen once. Only one count was recorded for this clone. The Seattle patients joined while their infection was active and were tracked longitudinally afterward. The V gene's germline CDR1 is LNHDA and CDR2 SQIVND (reference sequence). This CDR3 contains 14 residues. Trimming removed 6 bases from V and 6 bases from J, with 16 bases in between.

The sequenced material came from peripheral blood. The rearrangement uses TRBV19 and TRBJ2-3, with a tentative D call TRBD1 (6 bases). The clonotype was recovered from a woman older than 75 with COVID-19, enrolled during active disease. The CDR3 here is CASSRTALVDTQYF. As DNA, the CDR3 is TGTGCCAGTAGCCGGACAGCCTTGGTGGATACGCAGTATTTT.